The 21 T cell receptor beta chains below all came from one sample that was sequenced in a study of blood T cell repertoires in COVID-19. Some clones are missing from TCRdb's copy, which holds only in-frame ones; the method was immunoSEQ multiplex PCR. The sample consists of 250,000 or so clones, 70% to 90% of them appearing once. Sequenced sample: PBMCs or T cells enriched from blood (not recorded which). Receptor source: a woman aged 40-49 years with acute COVID-19.

V is TRBV5-8 and J is TRBJ2-1; D may be TRBD2 (6 bases). This CDR3 spans 15 amino acids. Trimming shortened V by 2 bases and J by 0 bases, and 9 bases separated the two germline ends. The germline CDR1 and CDR2 sequences are SGHTS and YDEGEE. CDR3 nucleotides: TGTGCCAGCAGCTTTGCGGGAAGCTCCTACAATGAGCAGTTCTTC. This translates into CASSFAGSSYNEQFF.

The chain employs TRBV30 and TRBJ1-2; no reliable D call. This CDR3 region has 11 residues. The ends were cut back, 7 bases at V and 4 bases at J, with 10 bases in the middle. Germline-derived CDR1 and CDR2 are GTSNPN and SVGIG (reference sequence). CDR3 loop: CASEGGYGYTF. The CDR3 DNA sequence: TGTGCCTCGGAGGGAGGCTATGGCTACACCTTC.

In its sample, this clone was seen once. The V gene is TRBV24-1, the J gene TRBJ2-1; D is perhaps TRBD2 (5 bases). The CDR3 has 14 amino acids. Germline V gene data show CDR1 as KGHDR and CDR2 as SFDVKD. The V and J ends lost 6 bases and 6 bases respectively, with 14 bases between them. The CDR3 region has the DNA TGTGCCACCAGTAGGGCCGGAACTAGCAATGAGCAGTTCTTC. It yields the protein CATSRAGTSNEQFF.

V gene TRBV5-8 combines with J gene TRBJ1-6; D uncertain. The germline V and J ends were trimmed by 0 bases and 3 bases, with 13 bases remaining between them. Germline V gives CDR1 SGHTS, CDR2 YDEGEE. The CDR3 loop spans 17 amino acids. The CDR3 loop reads CASSLASRSRYNSPLHF. The DNA for the CDR3 is TGTGCCAGCAGCTTGGCCTCAAGGAGCCGCTATAATTCACCCCTCCACTTT.

This chain connects TRBV7-2 to TRBJ1-4; unclear D gene. The CDR3 runs to 11 residues. Germline V gives CDR1 SGHTA, CDR2 FQGNSA. Trimming left V 5 bases short and J 12 bases short, with 10 bases between. Here the CDR3 reads CASSIDIELFF. The CDR3 bases are TGTGCCAGCAGCATCGACATCGAACTGTTTTTT.

The gene calls are TRBV15 and TRBJ1-2, with 7 bases lining up with TRBD1. The CDR3 is 13 residues long. CDR1 is LNHNV, CDR2 YYDKDF, per germline (reference sequence). Unmatched junction bases numbered 4, after V lost 5 bases and J lost 4 bases. The CDR3 DNA is TGTGCCACCAGCCCCGACAGGGTCTATGGCTACACCTTC. This gives the protein CATSPDRVYGYTF.

This clone was detected a few times. The J gene is TRBJ1-5, the V gene TRBV3-1 (or the pseudogene TRBV3-2); 7 bases fit TRBD1. Trimming cost V 4 bases and J 6 bases; bases outside gene matches: 9. CDR1 and CDR2 (germline): LGHDT, YNNKEL (reference sequence). CDR3 length: 15 residues. The CDR3 protein is CASSPQPNRGQPQHF. CDR3 in DNA: TGTGCCAGCAGCCCCCAGCCGAACAGGGGTCAGCCCCAGCATTTT.

The rearrangement uses TRBV10-1 and TRBJ2-1; tentative D call: TRBD2 (5 bases). CDR1 and CDR2 from the germline V gene are WNHNN and SYGVQD (reference sequence). The CDR3 spans 15 residues. V lost 4 bases, J lost 2 bases, and 12 bases lay in between. The CDR3 spells CASSATGSTYNEQFF. In DNA, the CDR3 is TGCGCCAGCAGTGCTACGGGATCCACCTACAATGAGCAGTTCTTC.

The CDR3 DNA sequence: TGTGCCAGCAGCCTCTATGGGAGCGGAATTAACACCGGGGAGCTGTTTTTT. Translation: CASSLYGSGINTGELFF. The rearrangement links TRBV7-6 to TRBJ2-2, with D possibly TRBD2 on 5 matching bases. This CDR3 is 17 amino acids long. V lost 5 bases, J lost 2 bases, and 18 bases lay in between. Germline CDR1 and CDR2: SGHVS and FNYEAQ.

This rearrangement joins TRBV27 to TRBJ1-6, with TRBD1 as a possible D gene (6 bases). The CDR3 has 13 residues. Trimming took 6 bases from V and 10 from J, leaving 13 bases between them. Germline V gene sequence: CDR1 MNHEY, CDR2 SMNVEV (reference sequence). In DNA form, the CDR3 reads TGTGCCAGCAGAGGGGGGGCAGCGTCACCCCTCCACTTT. The encoded protein is CASRGGAASPLHF.

The gene calls are TRBV11-2 and TRBJ1-1; 8 bases align to TRBD1. The CDR3 is 14 amino acids. The germline V gene encodes CDR1 SGHAT and CDR2 FQNNGV. The junction had 7 bases not matched to a gene; V was cut back by 4 bases and J by 6 bases. The chain's CDR3 is CASSSGGRGAEAFF. CDR3 sequence (DNA): TGTGCCAGCAGCTCAGGGGGCAGGGGTGCTGAAGCTTTCTTT. Supplemented by reference TRBV11-2 and TRBJ1-1, the full variable domain reads EAGVAQSPRYKIIEKRQSVAFWCNPISGHATLYWYQQILGQGPKLLIQFQNNGVVDDSQLPKDRFSAERLKGVDSTLKIQPAKLEDSAVYLCASSSGGRGAEAFFGQGTRLTVV.

This chain connects TRBV11-3 to TRBJ2-1, with 8 bases that match TRBD1. This CDR3 has 15 amino acids. V trimming: 6 bases; J trimming: 3 bases; junction bases outside the gene matches: 7. The germline CDR1 and CDR2 sequences are SGHNT and YENEEA. The CDR3 bases are TGTGCCAGCAGTTCTACAGGGGGGATCTACAATGAGCAGTTCTTC. Amino acid sequence: CASSSTGGIYNEQFF.

The chain links TRBV12-3 or TRBV12-4 to TRBJ1-2; D remains unclear. The CDR3 has 13 residues. V was clipped by 2 bases and J by 4 bases, with 8 bases between them. Here the CDR3 reads CASSLSVSYGYTF. In nucleotides, the CDR3 is TGTGCCAGCAGTTTATCGGTGTCCTATGGCTACACCTTC.

J is TRBJ2-2 and V is TRBV5-4; possible D gene TRBD2, 6 bases. The V gene's germline CDR1 is SGHNT and CDR2 YYREEE (reference sequence). V shed 6 bases and J shed 12 bases, with 18 bases lying between them. The CDR3 length is 13 residues. The CDR3 protein is CASTTGEASKLFF. The CDR3 region has the DNA TGTGCCAGCACCACCGGGGAGGCTTCCAAGCTGTTTTTT.

This clone was observed once. This sequence joins TRBV28 and TRBJ1-2; 7 nucleotides match TRBD1. Germline V lookup: CDR1 MDHEN, CDR2 SYDVKM. The CDR3 is made up of 15 amino acids. V lost 6 bases to trimming and J lost 7 bases; unmatched junction nucleotides: 14. CDR3 bases: TGTGCCAGCAGCCTAAGTCGACAGGGATCATCTGGCTACACCTTC. This encodes CASSLSRQGSSGYTF.

This sequence joins TRBV11-3 and TRBJ1-3; 7 nucleotides agree with TRBD1. Looked up from germline, CDR1 is SGHNT and CDR2 is YENEEA. The CDR3 length is 17 residues. Trimming cost V 5 bases and J 1 base; bases outside gene matches: 11. The CDR3 bases are TGTGCCAGCAGCCCCGCCCAGGGGGTGAGGTCTGGAAACACCATATATTTT. This sequence encodes CASSPAQGVRSGNTIYF.

The rearrangement joins TRBV14 to TRBJ1-1, with a possible D match to TRBD1 (6 bases). In germline, CDR1 is SGHDN, CDR2 FVKESK. V was pared by 3 bases and J by 3 bases, with 11 bases between. CDR3 length equals 14 residues. CDR3 coding DNA: TGTGCCAGCAGCCACCCAGGGGAGTACACTGAAGCTTTCTTT. It specifies CASSHPGEYTEAFF. Full variable domain (remainder filled in from reference TRBV14 and TRBJ1-1): EAGVTQFPSHSVIEKGQTVTLRCDPISGHDNLYWYRRVMGKEIKFLLHFVKESKQDESGMPNNRFLAERTGGTYSTLKVQPAELEDSGVYFCASSHPGEYTEAFFGQGTRLTVV.

Judged by abundance, this clone is medium-sized (0.01 to 0.1%). The CDR3 spells CATSRGGTISPLHF. The CDR3 DNA reads as TGTGCCACCAGCAGAGGTGGGACAATATCACCCCTCCACTTT. The chain is built from TRBV15 and TRBJ1-6, with D maybe TRBD1 (6 bases). Germline V CDR1 and CDR2: LNHNV, YYDKDF (reference sequence). The length of the CDR3 is 14 residues. Trimming left V 1 base short and J 10 bases short, with 11 bases between. Complete variable domain (other parts from reference TRBV15 and TRBJ1-6): DAMVIQNPRYQVTQFGKPVTLSCSQTLNHNVMYWYQQKSSQAPKLLFHYYDKDFNNEADTPDNFQSRRPNTSFCFLDIRSPGLGDTAMYLCATSRGGTISPLHFGNGTRLTVT.

CDR3 nucleotides: TGTGCCAGCAGCGCCGACAGGGGGAAGTCCTACAATGAGCAGTTCTTC. Residues: CASSADRGKSYNEQFF. This sequence joins TRBV5-6 and TRBJ2-1; 9 positions match TRBD1. The ends lost 4 bases at V and 1 base at J; junction bases unmatched: 6. The CDR3 has 16 amino acids. Germline CDR1 is SGHDT and CDR2 is YYEEEE.

The chain is built from TRBV4-2 and TRBJ1-2; TRBD1 aligns across 10 bases. Per germline, CDR1 LGHNA and CDR2 YNFKEQ. V lost 5 bases and J lost 1; bases outside the gene matches: 13. CDR3 size: 18 residues. This CDR3 reads CASSTRQGAVRDNYGYTF. The CDR3 DNA is TGTGCCAGCAGCACCAGACAGGGGGCTGTTCGGGATAACTATGGCTACACCTTC.

The V and J genes are TRBV27 and TRBJ1-5, with 8 positions matching TRBD1. J was trimmed by 0 bases and V by 4 bases; bases with no gene match: 8. The CDR3 consists of 17 residues. In germline, CDR1 is MNHEY, CDR2 SMNVEV (reference sequence). CDR3: CASSSGQGSYSNQPQHF. DNA of the CDR3: TGTGCCAGCAGTTCTGGACAGGGCTCCTATAGCAATCAGCCCCAGCATTTT.